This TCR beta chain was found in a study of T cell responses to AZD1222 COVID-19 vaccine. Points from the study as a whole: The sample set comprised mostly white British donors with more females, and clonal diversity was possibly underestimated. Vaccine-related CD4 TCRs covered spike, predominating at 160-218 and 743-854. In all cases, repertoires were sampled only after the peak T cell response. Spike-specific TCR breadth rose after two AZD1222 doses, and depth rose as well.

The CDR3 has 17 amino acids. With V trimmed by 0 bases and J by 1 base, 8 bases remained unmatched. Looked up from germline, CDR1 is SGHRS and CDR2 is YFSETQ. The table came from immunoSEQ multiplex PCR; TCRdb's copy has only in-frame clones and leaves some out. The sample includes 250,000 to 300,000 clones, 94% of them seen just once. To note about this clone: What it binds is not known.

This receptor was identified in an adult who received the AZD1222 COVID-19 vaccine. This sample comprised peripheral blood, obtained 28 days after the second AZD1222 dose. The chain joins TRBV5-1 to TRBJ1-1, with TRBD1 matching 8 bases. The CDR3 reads CASSLEPGGVGNTEAFF. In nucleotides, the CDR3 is TGCGCCAGCAGCTTGGAGCCAGGGGGCGTAGGGAACACTGAAGCTTTCTTT. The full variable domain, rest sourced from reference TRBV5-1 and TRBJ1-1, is KAGVTQTPRYLIKTRGQQVTLSCSPISGHRSVSWYQQTPGQGLQFLFEYFSETQRNKGNFPGRFSGRQFSNSRSEMNVSTLELGDSALYLCASSLEPGGVGNTEAFFGQGTRLTVV.